A selection of T cell receptor beta chains follows, all from one sample in a study of OX40 agonist ivuxolimab in advanced cancers. The repertoire was sequenced with immunoSEQ multiplex PCR; TCRdb's copy has only in-frame clones and lacks some. The sample holds about 20,000 clones; about 83% are singletons and the top ten take more than 15%. The material was CD4+ or CD8+ T cells sorted from blood, obtained in a trial of the OX40 agonist ivuxolimab. The source is an adult with an advanced solid tumor such as melanoma, head and neck, liver or kidney cancer. CDR3s include the opening cysteine and the closing phenylalanine or tryptophan. A D gene is named only where the DNA matches it firmly.

J	V	D	DNA	CDR3
TRBJ2-7	TRBV15	TRBD1	TGTGCCACCAGCAGCGGACAGGGGCCTCGAGAGCAGTACTTC	CATSSGQGPREQYF
TRBJ1-1	TRBV7-6	TRBD1	TGTGCCAGCAGCCCCCTCAGGGGGGTAGCTTTCTTT	CASSPLRGVAFF
TRBJ2-5	TRBV7-8	.	TGTGCCAGCAGCTTTCCAGAGGCGGAGACCCAGTACTTC	CASSFPEAETQYF
TRBJ2-5	TRBV5-1	.	TGCGCCAGCTGGGGGATCAAACAAGAGACCCAGTACTTC	CASWGIKQETQYF
TRBJ2-1	TRBV27	TRBD1	TGTGCCAGCAGCCACAGGGGAAGCTACAATGAGCAGTTCTTC	CASSHRGSYNEQFF
TRBJ2-7	TRBV29-1	.	TGCAGCGCCTCCGGGACTGCCCCCTACGAGCAGTACTTC	CSASGTAPYEQYF
TRBJ2-1	TRBV4-1	.	TGCGCCAGCAGCCCGGGCCGAGGGGGGTACAATGAGCAGTTCTTC	CASSPGRGGYNEQFF
TRBJ2-4	TRBV14	.	TGTGCCAGCAGCCAAGATCGAGCCATTCAGTACTTC	CASSQDRAIQYF
TRBJ2-7	TRBV27	.	TGTGCCAGCAGTCCCAAGGGGCTCGAGCAGTACTTC	CASSPKGLEQYF
TRBJ2-3	TRBV4-1	TRBD2	TGCGCCAGCAGCCTACCCATCGGGGGAAGGGAGGGGAGCACAGATACGCAGTATTTT	CASSLPIGGREGSTDTQYF